The 30 T cell receptor beta chains below were found in one sample sequenced in a study of cytomegalovirus exposure and HLA in healthy donors. The study ran its PCR with 60 Vbeta and 13 Jbeta primers. Sequenced by immunoSEQ multiplex PCR; TCRdb stores in-frame clones only, minus some. Its table records about 160,000 clones. The sequenced material came from PBMCs. The source of these receptors is a woman aged 55-75 years in good health and CMV-seronegative.

This chain uses TRBV2 with TRBJ2-7; 8 nucleotides align to TRBD2. The CDR3 length is 14 residues. Germline CDR1 is SNHLY and CDR2 is FYNNEI. V shed 8 bases and J 3 bases; nucleotides not matched to a gene: 9. The CDR3 sequence is CASLRGLDDYEQYF. CDR3 bases: TGTGCCAGCCTGCGGGGACTAGACGACTACGAGCAGTACTTC. Full variable domain (outside the CDR3, taken from reference TRBV2 and TRBJ2-7): EPEVTQTPSHQVTQMGQEVILRCVPISNHLYFYWYRQILGQKVEFLVSFYNNEISEKSEIFDDQFSVERPDGSNFTLKIRSTKLEDSAMYFCASLRGLDDYEQYFGPGTRLTVT.

The chain is built from TRBV4-2 and TRBJ1-5; 8 nucleotides match TRBD1. Germline V CDR1 and CDR2: LGHNA, YNFKEQ. Unmatched junction bases numbered 2, after V lost 1 base and J lost 3 bases. The CDR3 is 15 amino acids. CDR3 nucleotides: TGTGCCAGCAGCCAAGTGGGACAGGACAATCAGCCCCAGCATTTT. This gives the protein CASSQVGQDNQPQHF.

V and J are TRBV4-3 and TRBJ1-1, with no clear D. The CDR3 spans 16 residues. V dropped 1 base and J dropped 0 bases, with 12 bases sitting between them. Germline CDR1 LGHNA, CDR2 YSLEER. DNA of the CDR3: TGCGCCAGCAGCCAAGTGGACTCCCTCATGAACACTGAAGCTTTCTTT. It yields the protein CASSQVDSLMNTEAFF.

V and J are TRBV10-3 and TRBJ1-1, with D possibly being TRBD1 (6 bases). Germline loops: CDR1 ENHRY, CDR2 SYGVKD. Trimming took off 4 bases at V and 5 bases at J, with 20 bases between the two ends. The CDR3 is 16 amino acids. CDR3 sequence reads: CAISVSEGGADTEAFF. CDR3 DNA: TGTGCCATCAGTGTATCCGAAGGGGGGGCTGATACTGAAGCTTTCTTT.

Written as DNA, the CDR3 is TGTGCCAGCTCACTAATACCGGGCACTGAAGCTTTCTTT. Translating it yields CASSLIPGTEAFF. The genes are TRBV18 and TRBJ1-1; D uncertain. The CDR3 contains 13 residues. From germline, CDR1 is KGHSH and CDR2 LQKENI. V lost 4 bases and J 4 bases, leaving 10 bases between the germline ends.

This rearrangement joins TRBV5-4 to TRBJ2-7, with D perhaps matching TRBD1 (6 bases). The CDR3 sequence is 13 residues long. The V gene lost 4 bases and the J gene lost 2 bases, with 10 bases spanning the gap. Germline-derived CDR1 and CDR2 are SGHNT and YYREEE (reference sequence). The CDR3 loop is CASSLQGPYEQYF. The DNA of the CDR3 is TGTGCCAGCAGCCTACAGGGTCCCTACGAGCAGTACTTC.

The CDR3 protein is CASSIGGVQEPQHF. DNA of the CDR3: TGTGCCAGCTCGATTGGAGGCGTGCAGGAGCCCCAGCATTTT. This chain joins TRBV25-1 and TRBJ1-5, with no clear D. The V end lost 8 bases, the J end lost 8 bases, and 19 bases lay between the germline ends. Looked up from germline, CDR1 is MGHDK and CDR2 is SYGVNS. This CDR3 is built from 14 residues. Together with reference TRBV25-1 and TRBJ1-5, the CDR3 gives the full variable domain: EADIYQTPRYLVIGTGKKITLECSQTMGHDKMYWYQQDPGMELHLIHYSYGVNSTEKGDLSSESTVSRIRTEHFPLTLESARPSHTSQYLCASSIGGVQEPQHFGDGTRLSIL.

The chain combines TRBV5-4 with TRBJ2-7; D not certain. Per germline, CDR1 SGHNT and CDR2 YYREEE (reference sequence). V was shortened by 0 bases and J by 5 bases, with 9 bases between the two germline ends. The CDR3 contains 13 residues. The CDR3 is CASSLVGTDEQYF. The CDR3 coding sequence is TGTGCCAGCAGCTTGGTAGGCACAGACGAGCAGTACTTC.

The chain recombines TRBV13 with TRBJ2-2; a possible D gene is TRBD1 (5 bases). The CDR3 length is 18 residues. Germline lookup yields CDR1 PRHDT and CDR2 FYEKMQ (reference sequence). The V and J ends lost 5 bases and 0 bases respectively, with 19 bases between them. In nucleotides, the CDR3 is TGTGCCAGCAGCCTCCCGGTGTGGGAAGGGGCGAACACCGGGGAGCTGTTTTTT. It translates to CASSLPVWEGANTGELFF. The full variable domain, with the rest looked up from reference TRBV13 and TRBJ2-2, is AAGVIQSPRHLIKEKRETATLKCYPIPRHDTVYWYQQGPGQDPQFLISFYEKMQSDKGSIPDRFSAQQFSDYHSELNMSSLELGDSALYFCASSLPVWEGANTGELFFGEGSRLTVL.

The genes are TRBV7-8 and TRBJ2-2; TRBD1 aligns across 8 bases. CDR1 is SGHVS and CDR2 is FQNEAQ in the germline V gene. The CDR3 extends over 15 amino acids. J lost 6 bases, V lost 5 bases, and 8 bases had no gene match. CDR3 sequence: CASSKQGAIAGELFF. The DNA for the CDR3 is TGTGCCAGCAGCAAGCAGGGGGCTATCGCCGGGGAGCTGTTTTTT.

The rearrangement uses TRBV6-5 and TRBJ1-1; 8 bases line up with TRBD1. The CDR3 runs to 16 residues. The V segment lost 2 bases and the J segment 1 base; nucleotides outside the gene matches: 6. Per germline, CDR1 MNHEY and CDR2 SVGAGI. The CDR3 nucleotides read TGTGCCAGCAGTTACGGCCTGACAGGGGCGAACACTGAAGCTTTCTTT. It translates to CASSYGLTGANTEAFF.

CDR3 DNA: TGTGCCAGCAGTAGACTAGTCTACGAGCAGTACTTC. It encodes CASSRLVYEQYF. V and J are TRBV2 and TRBJ2-7; TRBD2 might be the D (6 bases). Germline values: CDR1 SNHLY, CDR2 FYNNEI. V was trimmed by 5 bases and J by 3 bases, leaving 8 bases between them. The CDR3 runs 12 residues.

The gene calls are TRBV23-1 and TRBJ1-3; D gene unclear. TRBV23-1 is given ORF status, its function remaining uncertain. The ends were cut back, 0 bases at V and 2 bases at J, with 14 bases in the middle. The CDR3 loop spans 17 amino acids. The CDR3, as DNA: TGCGCCAGCAGTCAATCCGCTAGGAGGAACCCTGGAAACACCATATATTTT. Residues: CASSQSARRNPGNTIYF.

The chain is built from TRBV27 and TRBJ1-3, with a tentative D call TRBD1 (6 bases). This CDR3 is built from 13 residues. Germline CDR1 and CDR2: MNHEY and SMNVEV (reference sequence). CDR3 nucleotides: TGTGCTTCGGGCGCAGGGGTTGGAAACACCATATATTTT. This codes for CASGAGVGNTIYF.

The DNA of the CDR3 is TGTGCCAGCTCACCACGGCAGGGAAGCATGAACACTGAAGCTTTCTTT. Amino acid sequence: CASSPRQGSMNTEAFF. The chain combines TRBV18 with TRBJ1-1; a possible D gene is TRBD1 (5 bases). V shed 1 base and J shed 0 bases, with 12 bases lying between them. The CDR3 sequence is 16 residues long. Germline V gene sequence: CDR1 KGHSH, CDR2 LQKENI.

The chain is built from TRBV19 and TRBJ2-1, with a weak D call TRBD2 (5 bases). V lost 4 bases and J 4 bases, leaving 11 bases between the germline ends. The length of the CDR3 is 14 residues. Germline CDR1 and CDR2: LNHDA and SQIVND (reference sequence). The CDR3 bases are TGTGCCAGTAGTAGCCTAGCAGGATACAATGAGCAGTTCTTC. Translated, it gives CASSSLAGYNEQFF.

As to this clone: This CDR3 is also generated by other DNA sequences in the sample. The chain links TRBV7-9 to TRBJ1-1, with D maybe TRBD1 (6 bases). CDR3 size: 13 residues. Deletions cut 6 bases from V and 0 bases from J, with 8 bases between. The V gene's germline CDR1 is SEHNR and CDR2 FQNEAQ (reference sequence). The CDR3 DNA reads as TGTGCCAGCAGTCGACAGGTGAACACTGAAGCTTTCTTT. It codes for CASSRQVNTEAFF. Together with reference TRBV7-9 and TRBJ1-1, the CDR3 gives the full variable domain: DTGVSQNPRHKITKRGQNVTFRCDPISEHNRLYWYRQTLGQGPEFLTYFQNEAQLEKSRLLSDRFSAERPKGSFSTLEIQRTEQGDSAMYLCASSRQVNTEAFFGQGTRLTVV.

The gene calls are TRBV5-1 and TRBJ2-3, with 7 bases aligning to TRBD1. The junction had 6 bases not matched to a gene; V was cut back by 0 bases and J by 5 bases. The CDR3 length is 15 residues. The germline V gene has CDR1 SGHRS and CDR2 YFSETQ. The CDR3 DNA is TGCGCCAGCAGCTTGGCCGTGACAGGGTTAGATACGCAGTATTTT. Translating gives CASSLAVTGLDTQYF.

The chain links TRBV10-3 to TRBJ2-5; TRBD1 is a possible D gene (5 bases). Germline V lookup: CDR1 ENHRY, CDR2 SYGVKD. The CDR3 length is 14 residues. V was cut by 8 bases and J by 2 bases, with 15 bases left in between. CDR3 sequence reads: CAIGQGTTQETQYF. The CDR3 DNA reads TGTGCCATCGGTCAGGGCACCACTCAAGAGACCCAGTACTTC.

The chain carries TRBV9 and TRBJ2-7, with TRBD1 matching 7 bases. Germline V CDR1 and CDR2: SGDLS, YYNGEE. V was pared by 4 bases and J by 0 bases, with 4 bases of the junction left unmatched. The CDR3 extends over 14 amino acids. The CDR3 coding sequence is TGTGCCAGCAGCCCCGGGACAGACTCCTACGAGCAGTACTTC. This translates into CASSPGTDSYEQYF.

V usage is TRBV7-9 and J usage is TRBJ2-1; 7 bases are shared with TRBD2. The V gene end was trimmed by 6 bases and the J gene end by 8 bases; junction bases not matched to a gene: 4. CDR1 is SEHNR, CDR2 FQNEAQ, per germline (reference sequence). The CDR3 extends over 12 amino acids. Here the CDR3 DNA reads TGTGCCAGCAGTTTACTAGCGTATGAGCAGTTCTTC. It specifies CASSLLAYEQFF.

This chain links TRBV4-3 with TRBJ1-2; TRBD1 matches 9 bases. The CDR3 runs 15 residues. The V gene end was trimmed by 4 bases and the J gene end by 6 bases; junction bases not matched to a gene: 9. The germline V gene encodes CDR1 LGHNA and CDR2 YSLEER. Written as DNA, the CDR3 is TGCGCCAGCAGCCCAAGGGACAGGGAGGCGAATGGCTACACCTTC. Its protein is CASSPRDREANGYTF.

The chain couples TRBV11-3 to TRBJ2-7, with 8 nucleotides matching TRBD1. CDR3 length: 16 amino acids. CDR1 is SGHNT, CDR2 YENEEA, per germline. V gave up 3 bases and J gave up 2 bases; unmatched junction bases: 9. The CDR3 reads CASSFPDRGEPYEQYF. CDR3 bases: TGTGCCAGCAGCTTTCCCGACAGGGGAGAGCCCTACGAGCAGTACTTC.

The chain has TRBV7-2 and TRBJ1-3; TRBD1 aligns across 7 bases. The ends lost 3 bases at V and 0 bases at J; junction bases unmatched: 5. This CDR3 comprises 16 residues. Germline CDR1 and CDR2: SGHTA and FQGNSA. The CDR3 sequence is CASSLAGGGSGNTIYF. As DNA, the CDR3 is TGTGCCAGCAGCTTGGCAGGGGGTGGCTCTGGAAACACCATATATTTT. The full variable domain, with the rest looked up from reference TRBV7-2 and TRBJ1-3, is GAGVSQSPSNKVTEKGKDVELRCDPISGHTALYWYRQSLGQGLEFLIYFQGNSAPDKSGLPSDRFSAERTGGSVSTLTIQRTQQEDSAVYLCASSLAGGGSGNTIYFGEGSWLTVV.

The chain has TRBV5-6 and TRBJ2-7, with D tentatively TRBD1 (6 bases). The CDR3 sequence is 13 residues long. V was cut by 4 bases and J by 4 bases, with 12 bases left in between. CDR1 is SGHDT and CDR2 is YYEEEE in the germline V gene. The CDR3 nucleotides read TGTGCCAGCAGCGTGGACAGCCCTTACGAGCAGTACTTC. Translation gives CASSVDSPYEQYF.

The J gene is TRBJ2-5, the V gene TRBV4-3; a weak D match, TRBD1 (5 bases). The end of the DNA is better explained by TRBJ2-7, so the J call may be wrong. The length of the CDR3 is 15 residues. The germline CDR1 and CDR2 sequences are LGHNA and YSLEER. The CDR3 loop reads CASSHRQGIYYEQYF. The CDR3, as DNA: TGCGCCAGCAGCCATCGTCAGGGTATCTACTACGAGCAGTACTTC.

The rearrangement joins TRBV2 to TRBJ1-2, with D uncertain. The CDR3 consists of 12 residues. Germline assignment: CDR1 SNHLY and CDR2 FYNNEI. Trimming took off 6 bases at V and 7 bases at J, with 12 bases between the two ends. The CDR3 DNA follows: TGTGCCAGCAGGCTCTCCGGGGTTGGCTACACCTTC. Encoded protein: CASRLSGVGYTF.

The rearrangement joins TRBV12-1 to TRBJ1-2; the D call in the table, TRBD1, was not verified against the DNA. TRBV12-1 is a pseudogene segment. CDR3 length equals 16 residues. CDR3 amino acids: CASSFALVRAGYGYTF. The CDR3 DNA reads TGTGCCAGCAGCTTTGCGCTCGTCAGGGCAGGCTATGGCTACACCTTC.

The chain recombines TRBV7-3 with TRBJ2-2; 8 bases align to TRBD1. V was pared by 8 bases and J by 7 bases, with 0 bases of the junction left unmatched. This CDR3 is built from 11 residues. Germline V gene sequence: CDR1 SGHTA, CDR2 FQGTGA. The CDR3 nucleotides read TGTGCCAGCGGACAGGGCGGGGAGCTGTTTTTT. Protein: CASGQGGELFF.

The rearrangement uses TRBV2 and TRBJ2-1, with D unclear. CDR1 is SNHLY and CDR2 is FYNNEI in the germline V gene. Between the trimmed V and J ends, which lost 8 bases and 0 bases, there was a span of 20 bases. The CDR3 runs 17 residues. This chain's CDR3 is CASYLPGGALSYNEQFF. CDR3 bases: TGTGCCAGCTACCTTCCCGGCGGCGCGCTCTCCTACAATGAGCAGTTCTTC.